This is a list of T cell receptor beta chains from one sample in a study of T cell responses to AZD1222 COVID-19 vaccine. Clones were sequenced by immunoSEQ multiplex PCR, and TCRdb holds only the in-frame ones, with some missing. The sample lists about 150,000 clones, around 90% occurring once. The sequenced sample was peripheral blood, obtained on day 0 of AZD1222 vaccination. These receptors were collected from an adult in good health. Each CDR3 is given with its conserved first and last residue. A D gene is named only where the DNA matches it firmly. Size values are once, few and many counts, or a class for expanded clones, and some rows have none.

>.|TRBJ1-2|TRBV2|.
TGTGCCAGCAGTGACCGCGGCTCTAACTATGGCTACACCTTC
CASSDRGSNYGYTF
>.|TRBJ2-2|TRBV11-3|.
TGTGCCAGCAGCCCCCCAACAGGGGAGGTATTGGGCACCGGGGAGCTGTTTTTT
CASSPPTGEVLGTGELFF
>.|TRBJ1-1|TRBV7-2|.
TGTGCCAGCAGCTTATCGGCAGTAAAAAACACTGAAGCTTTCTTT
CASSLSAVKNTEAFF
>.|TRBJ2-1|TRBV29-1|.
TGCAGCGTTGAAGAGACATTTAATGAGCAGTTCTTC
CSVEETFNEQFF
>.|TRBJ2-5|TRBV5-4|.
TGTGCCAGCAGCGGCAGCTTAGAGACCCAGTACTTC
CASSGSLETQYF
>.|TRBJ1-3|TRBV27|.
TGTGCCAGCAGCCGAGGAGATGGAAACACCATATATTTT
CASSRGDGNTIYF
>.|TRBJ2-5|TRBV15|.
TGTGCCACCAGCACCCCCGCGCAAGAGACCCAGTACTTC
CATSTPAQETQYF
>.|TRBJ2-7|TRBV12-3/TRBV12-4|.
TGTGCCAGCAGTTATGACAGGAGGGAGCAGTACTTC
CASSYDRREQYF
>.|TRBJ2-7|TRBV6-1|.
TGTGCCAGCAGTGAAGGGCAGGCCTATTCCTACGAGCAGTACTTC
CASSEGQAYSYEQYF
>.|TRBJ2-2|TRBV7-6|.
TGTGCCAGCAGCCCCCTCACCGGGGAGCTGTTTTTT
CASSPLTGELFF
>TRBD2|TRBJ2-1|TRBV4-3|.
TGCGCCAGCAGCCAAGATTGGGGGGGACTCAATGAGCAGTTCTTC
CASSQDWGGLNEQFF
>.|TRBJ1-3|TRBV6-5|.
TGTGCCAGCAGGACAGTCTCTGGAAACACCATATATTTT
CASRTVSGNTIYF
>.|TRBJ2-1|TRBV19|.
TGTGCCAGTAGTATGGGGGGGGCTAGCTACAATGAGCAGTTCTTC
CASSMGGASYNEQFF
>.|TRBJ2-2|TRBV9|.
TGTGCCAGCAGCGTCCAACTGACCGGGGAGCTGTTTTTT
CASSVQLTGELFF
>.|TRBJ1-1|TRBV2|.
TGTGCCAGCAGTGACGCGCTTGAAGCTTTCTTT
CASSDALEAFF
>TRBD1|TRBJ2-2|TRBV7-2|.
TGTGCCAGCAGCGTACAGGGGGCTTACACCGGGGAGCTGTTTTTT
CASSVQGAYTGELFF
>.|TRBJ2-5|TRBV10-3|once
TGTGCCATCAGTGGGTCGGAGGGAAGGTCGGAGACCCAGTACTTC
CAISGSEGRSETQYF
>.|TRBJ1-3|TRBV2|.
TGTGCCAGCAGTGAGACCTGGGGGTCTGGAAACACCATATATTTT
CASSETWGSGNTIYF
>.|TRBJ1-6|TRBV4-3|.
TGCGCCAGCAGACCAAACCGGGACGGCAATTCACCCCTCCACTTT
CASRPNRDGNSPLHF
>TRBD2|TRBJ2-5|TRBV4-1|.
TGCGCCAGCAGCCAGGGACTAGCGGGGGTTCGGGAGACCCAGTACTTC
CASSQGLAGVRETQYF
>.|TRBJ1-5|TRBV10-3|.
TGTGCCATCAGTGCCGCGGCGGACAATCAGCCCCAGCATTTT
CAISAAADNQPQHF
>.|TRBJ1-2|TRBV7-2|few
TGTGCCAGCAGTATAAATCTCCTGGGTGGCTACACCTTC
CASSINLLGGYTF
>.|TRBJ1-6|TRBV7-8|.
TGTGCCAGCAGCTTAGCGGGCCCAGGTGGTTCACCCCTCCACTTT
CASSLAGPGGSPLHF
>.|TRBJ2-7|TRBV28|.
TGTGCCAGCAGTCCATATGACGGCCGGTACGAGCAGTACTTC
CASSPYDGRYEQYF
>.|TRBJ1-3|TRBV7-8|.
TGTGCCAGCAGCGCCTCCGACACCATATATTTT
CASSASDTIYF
>.|TRBJ1-6|TRBV7-2|.
TGTGCCAGCAGCTTAGGGTCAGAAAGTTCCCTCCACTTT
CASSLGSESSLHF
>TRBD1|TRBJ2-1|TRBV20-1|.
TGCAGTGGACAGGGTCTCAATGAGCAGTTCTTC
CSGQGLNEQFF
>TRBD2|TRBJ2-3|TRBV9|.
TGTGCCAGCAGCGAGGGACTAGCGTTCGGGTCGCAGTATTTT
CASSEGLAFGSQYF
>.|TRBJ2-5|TRBV28|.
TGTGCCAGCAGTGCCAGGGGTAAACCCCAAGAGACCCAGTACTTC
CASSARGKPQETQYF
>.|TRBJ1-2|TRBV5-1|few
TGCGCCAGCAGCTCGGGCGGTGAGGGGCTCCTCTATGGCTACACCTTC
CASSSGGEGLLYGYTF
>.|TRBJ2-7|TRBV29-1|.
TGCAGCGTGCGACCCAGGGTCGACGAGCAGTACTTC
CSVRPRVDEQYF
>TRBD1|TRBJ1-6|TRBV4-1|.
TGCGCCAGCAGCCAAGCAGGGGGCGGGTCACCCCTCCACTTT
CASSQAGGGSPLHF
>TRBD1|TRBJ1-4|TRBV19|.
TGTGCCAGTAGTATAGGGACAGGGGCTAATGAAAAACTGTTTTTT
CASSIGTGANEKLFF
>.|TRBJ2-5|TRBV7-3|.
TGTGCCAGCAGCCTCTTGGAGGGGACCCAAGAGACCCAGTACTTC
CASSLLEGTQETQYF
>.|TRBJ2-7|TRBV21-1|.
TGTGCCAGGAAACTTCCGCAGCTAAGGACCTACGAGCAGTACTTC
CARKLPQLRTYEQYF
>.|TRBJ1-2|TRBV15|.
TGTGCCACCAGCATTGGACGGGCTCTAGGCTACACCTTC
CATSIGRALGYTF
>.|TRBJ1-2|TRBV10-3|.
TGTGCCATCAGTGAGGCAGCGAGAAACTATGGCTACACCTTC
CAISEAARNYGYTF
>.|TRBJ1-2|TRBV27|.
TGTGCCAGCAGTCCTGTCGGGGGCGGCTACACCTTC
CASSPVGGGYTF
>TRBD2|TRBJ2-5|TRBV3-1/TRBV3-2|.
TGTGCCAGCAGCCAAGATACGGGACTAGCGGGGATTAGTGAGACCCAGTACTTC
CASSQDTGLAGISETQYF
>.|TRBJ1-6|TRBV5-5|.
TGTGCCAGCAGCTTGGGGCCGGTTTACTCCTATAATTCACCCCTCCACTTT
CASSLGPVYSYNSPLHF
>.|TRBJ1-1|TRBV19|.
TGTGCCAGTAGTAACGGGGGTGAATTTGAAGCTTTCTTT
CASSNGGEFEAFF
>TRBD2|TRBJ2-3|TRBV27|.
TGTGCCAGCAGTTTAGCGGGGGGATTTTTGGATACGCAGTATTTT
CASSLAGGFLDTQYF
>.|TRBJ1-4|TRBV7-9|.
TGTGCCAGCAGCTTAGGCGAGGGGTTTAATGAAAAACTGTTTTTT
CASSLGEGFNEKLFF
>.|TRBJ1-2|TRBV5-1|.
TGCGCCAGCAGCTCCGGACCGAGTAACTATGGCTACACCTTC
CASSSGPSNYGYTF
>TRBD2|TRBJ2-5|TRBV9|.
TGTGCCAGCAGCGACCTACTAGCGGGTTCAGGGACCCAGTACTTC
CASSDLLAGSGTQYF
>.|TRBJ2-1|TRBV10-3|.
TGTGCCATCAGTGAGGTTCAGCCACCTGAGCAGTTCTTC
CAISEVQPPEQFF
>.|TRBJ1-1|TRBV3-1/TRBV3-2|.
TGTGCCAGCGCCCGAACAGGGAACACTGAAGCTTTCTTT
CASARTGNTEAFF
>.|TRBJ1-5|TRBV7-2|.
TGTGCCAGCAGCTTAGGACAGGCTACGGCCCAGCATTTT
CASSLGQATAQHF